This TCR beta chain came from a study of blood T cell repertoires in COVID-19. Per the original data handling: Reference gene primer amplification gave nucleated cell count estimates. Generated by immunoSEQ multiplex PCR, the TCRdb table keeps only in-frame clones and is missing some. V and J calls and clone size are copied from that table; D and trimming were computed from the DNA. The sample contains fewer than 250,000 clones, about nine tenths of which appear only once. This clonotype was sampled from a woman aged 70-85 years with acute or convalescent COVID-19. Sample: peripheral blood.

CDR3 sequence: CASSRRQGEAFF. CDR3 coding DNA: TGTGCCAGCAGCCGTCGACAGGGTGAAGCTTTCTTT. This rearrangement joins TRBV5-4 to TRBJ1-1; TRBD1 matches 7 bases. CDR3 size: 12 residues. Germline trimming cut 4 bases from V and 7 bases from J; bases unmatched to any gene: 4. The germline V gene has CDR1 SGHNT and CDR2 YYREEE (reference sequence).